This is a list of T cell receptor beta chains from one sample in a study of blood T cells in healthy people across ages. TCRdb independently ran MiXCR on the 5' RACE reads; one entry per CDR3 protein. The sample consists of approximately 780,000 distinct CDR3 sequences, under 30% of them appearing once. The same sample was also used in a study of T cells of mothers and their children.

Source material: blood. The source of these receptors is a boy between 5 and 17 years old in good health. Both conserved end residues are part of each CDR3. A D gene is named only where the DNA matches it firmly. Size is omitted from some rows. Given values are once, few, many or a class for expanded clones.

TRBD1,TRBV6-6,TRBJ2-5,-,TGTGCCAGCAGTTTCAGACAGGGGGCGCGGGAGACCCAGTACTTC,CASSFRQGARETQYF
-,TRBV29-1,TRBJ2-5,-,TGCAGCGTTGAACCCCCAGGGCGCCAAGAGACCCAGTACTTC,CSVEPPGRQETQYF
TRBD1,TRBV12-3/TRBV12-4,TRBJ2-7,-,TGTGCCAGCAGTTTAGCGACAGGGGGCTCCTACGAGCAGTACTTC,CASSLATGGSYEQYF
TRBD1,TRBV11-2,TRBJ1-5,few,TGTGCCAGCAGCTTCAGGGGGGATCAGCCCCAGCATTTT,CASSFRGDQPQHF
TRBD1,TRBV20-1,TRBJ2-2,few,TGCAGTGCTGGACAGGGGAACAGGGAGCTGTTTTTT,CSAGQGNRELFF
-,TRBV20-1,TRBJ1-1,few,TGCAGTGCTAGAGATCTCTTCGGCACTGAAGCTTTCTTT,CSARDLFGTEAFF
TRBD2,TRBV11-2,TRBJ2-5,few,TGTGCCAGCAGCCGACGCGACGGGGGGGTTCAAGAGACCCAGTACTTC,CASSRRDGGVQETQYF
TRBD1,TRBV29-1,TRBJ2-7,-,TGCAGCGTACCCGGGACAGGGGGAGGGGACGAGCAGTACTTC,CSVPGTGGGDEQYF
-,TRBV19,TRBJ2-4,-,TGTGCCAGTAGTATAGTTAAAGGGCGAGGAAACATTCAGTACTTC,CASSIVKGRGNIQYF
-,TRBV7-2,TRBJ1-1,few,TGTGCCAGCAGCCCGCGGACATCCCTGAGGAGTGAAGCTTTCTTT,CASSPRTSLRSEAFF
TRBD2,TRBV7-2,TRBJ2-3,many,TGTGCCAGCAGCTTACACCCGGGACTAGCGGGGACAGATACGCAGTATTTT,CASSLHPGLAGTDTQYF
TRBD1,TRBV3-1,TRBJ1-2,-,TGTGCCAGCAGCCAGAGGACAGGGCCCTATGGCTACACCTTC,CASSQRTGPYGYTF
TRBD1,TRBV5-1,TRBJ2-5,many,TGCGCCAGCAGCTCAGCGACAGGGGTATACCAAGAGACCCAGTACTTC,CASSSATGVYQETQYF
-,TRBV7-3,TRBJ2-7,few,TGTGCCAGCAGCTTAACCCCAGGTGGGGAGCAGTACTTC,CASSLTPGGEQYF
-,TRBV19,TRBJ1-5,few,TGTGCCAGTAGTCCCCAGGGACCTCTGAGGAATCAGCCCCAGCATTTT,CASSPQGPLRNQPQHF
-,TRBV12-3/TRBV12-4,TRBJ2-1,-,TGTGCCAGCAGTACGGACGAGTACAATGAGCAGTTCTTC,CASSTDEYNEQFF
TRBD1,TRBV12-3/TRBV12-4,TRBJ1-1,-,TGTGCCAGCAGACTGAGGACAGGGGAGACTGAAGCTTTCTTT,CASRLRTGETEAFF
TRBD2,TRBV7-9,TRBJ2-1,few,TGTGCCAGCAGCTTAGGTATTAGCGGGGATTCCTACAATGAGCAGTTCTTC,CASSLGISGDSYNEQFF
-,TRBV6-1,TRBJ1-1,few,TGTGCCAGCAATGGAGGGGATAGCATGAACACTGAAGCTTTCTTT,CASNGGDSMNTEAFF
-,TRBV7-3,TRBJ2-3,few,TGTGCCAGCAGCACCGGAGGTCGTCCGCAGTATTTT,CASSTGGRPQYF
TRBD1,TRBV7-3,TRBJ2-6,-,TGTGCCAGCAGTTCGGGACAGGTGGTCTCTGGGGCCAACGTCCTGACTTTC,CASSSGQVVSGANVLTF
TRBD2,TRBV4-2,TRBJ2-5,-,TGTGCCAGCAGCCAAGCCGGGACTAGAAGTATGAAGACCCAGTACTTC,CASSQAGTRSMKTQYF
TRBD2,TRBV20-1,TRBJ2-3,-,TGCAGTGCTAGATCGGGACTAGCGGGAGCCACAGATACGCAGTATTTT,CSARSGLAGATDTQYF
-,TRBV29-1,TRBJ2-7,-,TGCAGCGTTGTTGGGGAATCCTACGAGCAGTACTTC,CSVVGESYEQYF
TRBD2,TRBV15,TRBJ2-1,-,TGTGCCACCAGCCCTACGGCGGCTAGCGGGGGCCGTACCTACAATGAGCAGTTCTTC,CATSPTAASGGRTYNEQFF
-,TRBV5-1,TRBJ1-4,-,TGCGCCAGCACCCGGGAGAGGAACGGCGAAAAACTGTTTTTT,CASTRERNGEKLFF
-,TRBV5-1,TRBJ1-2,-,TGCGCCAGCAGCACTCGGGGTCAGTACGGCTATGGCTACACCTTC,CASSTRGQYGYGYTF
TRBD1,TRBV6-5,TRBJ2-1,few,TGTGCCAGCAGTCCGCCCTGGGACAGTGAGCAGTTCTTC,CASSPPWDSEQFF
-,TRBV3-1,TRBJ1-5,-,TGTGCCAGCAGCCCCCTTGGACAAGCAAATCAGCCCCAGCATTTT,CASSPLGQANQPQHF
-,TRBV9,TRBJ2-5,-,TGTGCCAGCAGCGTAGGGTGGGGGGGCAATGAGCGGTTCTTC,CASSVGWGGNERFF
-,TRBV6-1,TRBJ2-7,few,TGTGCCAGCAGAGAAGCGGGCGGTCTGGGCGAGCAGTACTTC,CASREAGGLGEQYF
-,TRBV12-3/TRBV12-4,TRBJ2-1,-,TGTGCCAGCAGTTTACAGGGTGGTCACAATGAGCAGTTCTTC,CASSLQGGHNEQFF
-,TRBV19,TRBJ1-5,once,TGTGCCAGTAGTATAGTACGGGGCGGATCCAATCAGCCCCAGCATTTT,CASSIVRGGSNQPQHF
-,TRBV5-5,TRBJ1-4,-,TGTGCCAGCAGGCGAACAGGCGCAACTAATGAAAAACTGTTTTTT,CASRRTGATNEKLFF
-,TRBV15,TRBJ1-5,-,TGTGCCACCGGCAGATCACCAGGGGGCAATCAGCCCCAGCATTTT,CATGRSPGGNQPQHF
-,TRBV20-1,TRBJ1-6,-,TGCAGTGCTAGAGTGGGGGGTATGGGTAATTCACCCCTCCACTTT,CSARVGGMGNSPLHF
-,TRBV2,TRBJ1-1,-,TGTGCCAGCAGTGCGGAGTCTGAAGCTTTCTTT,CASSAESEAFF
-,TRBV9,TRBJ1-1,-,TGTGCCAGCAGCCCCCAGGACCTGAACACTGAAGCTTTCTTT,CASSPQDLNTEAFF
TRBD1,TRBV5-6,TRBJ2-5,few,TGTGCCAGCAGCTACGGGACAGGGGTCGGAGAGACCCAGTACTTC,CASSYGTGVGETQYF
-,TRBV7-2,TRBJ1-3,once,TGTGCCAGCAGCACCCAAAACACGGGGAGGATTGGAAACACCATATATTTT,CASSTQNTGRIGNTIYF
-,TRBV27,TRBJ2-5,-,TGTGCCAGCAGTTTAGGCCACCGGGGGATAGAGACCCAGTACTTC,CASSLGHRGIETQYF
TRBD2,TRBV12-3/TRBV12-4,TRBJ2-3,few,TGTGCCACCAGACTAGCGGGGGTCCGAGATACGCAGTATTTT,CATRLAGVRDTQYF
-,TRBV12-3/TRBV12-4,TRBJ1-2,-,TGTGCCAGCGGGACGGCGGGAGATGGCTACACCTTC,CASGTAGDGYTF
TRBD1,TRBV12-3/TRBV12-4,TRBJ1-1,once,TGTGCCAGCCTTCGACAGGGGAACACTGAAGCTTTCTTT,CASLRQGNTEAFF
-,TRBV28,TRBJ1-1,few,TGTGCCAGCACCTCGGACAGTCGGGGGGCGCGGGAAGCTTTCTTT,CASTSDSRGAREAFF
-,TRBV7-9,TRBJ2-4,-,TGTGCCAGCAGCCCGGGTAGCGTAACCAAAAACATTCAGTACTTC,CASSPGSVTKNIQYF
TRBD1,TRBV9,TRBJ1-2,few,TGTGCCAGCAGCCAACATCACAGGGGGATTCGAAGCTACACCTTC,CASSQHHRGIRSYTF
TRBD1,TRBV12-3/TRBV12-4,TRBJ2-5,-,TGTGCCAGCAGTGACAGGGTAGGAGGAGAGACCCAGTACTTC,CASSDRVGGETQYF
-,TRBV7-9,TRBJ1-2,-,TGTGCCAGCAGGTCGGGGGTGGGTGATGGCTACACCTTC,CASRSGVGDGYTF
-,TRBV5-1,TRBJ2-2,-,TGCGCCAGCAGCAAGGACAGAGCCACCGGGGAGCTGTTTTTT,CASSKDRATGELFF
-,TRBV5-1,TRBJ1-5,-,TGCGCCAGCAGCTTGGACGGATTTAGCAATCAGCCCCAGCATTTT,CASSLDGFSNQPQHF
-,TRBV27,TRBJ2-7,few,TGTGCCAGCAGTTACTCACGGGGCGAGCAGTACTTC,CASSYSRGEQYF
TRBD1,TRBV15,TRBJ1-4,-,TGTGCCACCAGCAGAACAACCGGGACAGGGGAAAATGAAAAACTGTTTTTT,CATSRTTGTGENEKLFF
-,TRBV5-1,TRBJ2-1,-,TGCGCCAGCAGCCTATGGAATGAGCAGTTCTTC,CASSLWNEQFF